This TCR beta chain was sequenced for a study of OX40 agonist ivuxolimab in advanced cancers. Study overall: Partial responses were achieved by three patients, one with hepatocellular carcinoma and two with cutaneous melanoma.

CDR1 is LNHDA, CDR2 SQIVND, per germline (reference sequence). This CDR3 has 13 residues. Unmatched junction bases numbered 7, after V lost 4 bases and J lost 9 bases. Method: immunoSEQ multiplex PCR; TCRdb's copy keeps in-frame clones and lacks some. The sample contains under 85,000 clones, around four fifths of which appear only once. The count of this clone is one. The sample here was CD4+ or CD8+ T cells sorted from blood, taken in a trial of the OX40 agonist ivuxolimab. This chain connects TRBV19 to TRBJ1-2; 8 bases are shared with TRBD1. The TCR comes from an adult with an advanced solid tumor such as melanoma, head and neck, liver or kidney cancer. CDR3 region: CASSTRTGRSYTF. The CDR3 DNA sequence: TGTGCCAGTAGTACCCGGACAGGGAGAAGCTACACCTTC.